These 14 T cell receptor beta chains were all obtained from the same sample, sequenced in a study of blood T cell repertoires in COVID-19. Method: immunoSEQ multiplex PCR; TCRdb's copy keeps in-frame clones and lacks some. The profile shows about 250,000 clones, 84% of them singletons. The sample comprised peripheral blood. The receptor set was obtained from a woman aged 40 to 50 who had recovered from COVID-19.

This rearrangement joins TRBV2 to TRBJ2-3, with D hard to call. V dropped 10 bases and J dropped 0 bases, with 14 bases sitting between them. The germline CDR1 and CDR2 sequences are SNHLY and FYNNEI. This CDR3 comprises 14 residues. The CDR3 sequence is CATLRASSTDTQYF. CDR3 nucleotides: TGTGCCACTCTACGCGCCTCTAGCACAGATACGCAGTATTTT. The whole variable domain, remainder taken from reference TRBV2 and TRBJ2-3, is EPEVTQTPSHQVTQMGQEVILRCVPISNHLYFYWYRQILGQKVEFLVSFYNNEISEKSEIFDDQFSVERPDGSNFTLKIRSTKLEDSAMYFCATLRASSTDTQYFGPGTRLTVL.

This clone was counted once. The chain has TRBV10-3 and TRBJ1-1; D not resolved. This CDR3 has 13 residues. V was trimmed by 10 bases and J by 4 bases, leaving 16 bases between them. From germline, CDR1 is ENHRY and CDR2 SYGVKD. The CDR3 coding sequence is TGTGCCAGTAGGGAGACTCACGCCACTGAAGCTTTCTTT. Protein product: CASRETHATEAFF.

The chain joins TRBV19 to TRBJ2-1; D is undetermined. Germline V gene lookup returns CDR1 LNHDA and CDR2 SQIVND (reference sequence). The length of the CDR3 is 16 residues. Deletions cut 3 bases from V and 0 bases from J, with 12 bases between. The CDR3 sequence is CASSINAASSYNEQFF. CDR3 bases: TGTGCCAGTAGTATTAACGCGGCGAGCTCCTACAATGAGCAGTTCTTC.

This chain connects TRBV6-6 to TRBJ1-2; 9 bases are a match to TRBD1. The CDR3 contains 15 residues. The ends lost 7 bases at V and 7 bases at J; junction bases unmatched: 13. Germline CDR1 MNHNY, CDR2 SVGAGI (reference sequence). The CDR3 reads CASTNPQGASFGYTF. The CDR3 bases are TGTGCCAGCACTAACCCACAGGGGGCATCTTTTGGCTACACCTTC.

V is TRBV9 and J is TRBJ2-5; D remains ambiguous. Trimming cost V 0 bases and J 2 bases, with 11 bases left between them. Germline loops: CDR1 SGDLS, CDR2 YYNGEE. The CDR3 runs to 15 residues. This chain's CDR3 is CASSVAGAIQETQYF. CDR3 sequence (DNA): TGTGCCAGCAGCGTAGCTGGAGCCATACAAGAGACCCAGTACTTC.

V is TRBV28 and J is TRBJ2-7, with 7 bases lining up with TRBD1. The CDR3 contains 16 residues. Trimming took 3 bases from V and 0 from J; bases not matched to a gene: 8. Germline V gives CDR1 MDHEN, CDR2 SYDVKM. The DNA for the CDR3 is TGTGCCAGCAGTTTCTCCCGACAGGGTCACTCCTACGAGCAGTACTTC. Translating gives CASSFSRQGHSYEQYF.

This clone was detected only once. V is TRBV6-5 and J is TRBJ1-6; D is unclear. V lost 10 bases, J lost 7 bases, and 11 bases lay in between. CDR1 is MNHEY and CDR2 is SVGAGI in the germline V gene. The CDR3 extends over 12 amino acids. CDR3 loop: CATTRSNSPLHF. In DNA form, the CDR3 reads TGTGCCACAACACGGAGCAATTCACCCCTCCACTTT.

The genes are TRBV7-8 and TRBJ1-5, with 7 nucleotides matching TRBD1. Trimming at V came to 5 bases and at J to 0 bases, leaving 7 bases not matched to a gene. CDR1 and CDR2 from the germline V gene are SGHVS and FQNEAQ. This CDR3 is built from 16 residues. CDR3 DNA sequence: TGTGCCAGCAGCCTGGACAGGAGGTATAGCAATCAGCCCCAGCATTTT. Protein: CASSLDRRYSNQPQHF.

The chain recombines TRBV30 with TRBJ2-5; 7 nucleotides align to TRBD2. The junction had 13 bases not matched to a gene; V was cut back by 2 bases and J by 7 bases. CDR1 is GTSNPN, CDR2 SVGIG, per germline (reference sequence). The CDR3 loop spans 15 amino acids. The DNA for the CDR3 is TGTGCCTGGAGTCCACAAAACGGGAGGCTGGGGACCCAGTACTTC. Translating it yields CAWSPQNGRLGTQYF. The variable domain in full, with the rest retrieved from reference TRBV30 and TRBJ2-5, is SQTIHQWPATLVQPVGSPLSLECTVEGTSNPNLYWYRQAAGRGLQLLFYSVGIGQISSEVPQNLSASRPQDRQFILSSKKLLLSDSGFYLCAWSPQNGRLGTQYFGPGTRLLVL.

The chain is built from TRBV15 and TRBJ2-1; 7 bases align to TRBD1. The CDR3 length is 16 residues. In germline, CDR1 is LNHNV, CDR2 YYDKDF (reference sequence). The V segment lost 0 bases and the J segment 2 bases; nucleotides outside the gene matches: 4. CDR3 DNA: TGTGCCACCAGCAGAGATCGAGGGGGCGCCTACAATGAGCAGTTCTTC. Amino acid sequence: CATSRDRGGAYNEQFF. The complete variable domain, with remaining parts taken from reference TRBV15 and TRBJ2-1, reads DAMVIQNPRYQVTQFGKPVTLSCSQTLNHNVMYWYQQKSSQAPKLLFHYYDKDFNNEADTPDNFQSRRPNTSFCFLDIRSPGLGDTAMYLCATSRDRGGAYNEQFFGPGTRLTVL.

J is TRBJ1-4 and V is TRBV28; no clear D gene. Germline-derived CDR1 and CDR2 are MDHEN and SYDVKM. The CDR3 is made up of 12 amino acids. V was shortened by 8 bases and J by 6 bases, with 10 bases between the two germline ends. The CDR3 region is CASRTGDEKLFF. In DNA form, the CDR3 reads TGTGCCAGCCGGACTGGGGATGAAAAACTGTTTTTT.

This clone appeared once. J is TRBJ1-1 and V is TRBV5-1; TRBD1 is a possible D gene (6 bases). Per germline, CDR1 SGHRS and CDR2 YFSETQ. CDR3 length: 15 residues. With 0 bases removed from V and 6 bases from J, the gap between germline ends came to 15 bases. The CDR3 DNA reads as TGCGCCAGCAGCTTGGCCCGGACAGAGGGTCCTGAAGCTTTCTTT. Amino acid sequence: CASSLARTEGPEAFF.

The J gene is TRBJ2-7, the V gene TRBV7-2; D gene ambiguous. The length of the CDR3 is 16 residues. Germline V gene lookup returns CDR1 SGHTA and CDR2 FQGNSA. Trimming stripped 8 bases from V and 0 bases from J, with 20 bases between. Written as DNA, the CDR3 is TGTGCCAGCGGCGCTTTCAAAACAGCCTACTCCTACGAGCAGTACTTC. This encodes CASGAFKTAYSYEQYF. The complete variable domain, with remaining parts taken from reference TRBV7-2 and TRBJ2-7, reads GAGVSQSPSNKVTEKGKDVELRCDPISGHTALYWYRQSLGQGLEFLIYFQGNSAPDKSGLPSDRFSAERTGGSVSTLTIQRTQQEDSAVYLCASGAFKTAYSYEQYFGPGTRLTVT.

The chain is built from TRBV3-1 (or the pseudogene TRBV3-2) and TRBJ2-2; 7 bases agree with TRBD1. CDR3 length equals 14 residues. The trim removed 7 bases at V and 5 bases at J, leaving 7 bases unmatched. Germline lookup yields CDR1 LGHDT and CDR2 YNNKEL (reference sequence). This chain's CDR3 is CASISAQGTGELFF. Here the CDR3 DNA reads TGTGCCAGCATCTCGGCACAGGGGACCGGGGAGCTGTTTTTT.